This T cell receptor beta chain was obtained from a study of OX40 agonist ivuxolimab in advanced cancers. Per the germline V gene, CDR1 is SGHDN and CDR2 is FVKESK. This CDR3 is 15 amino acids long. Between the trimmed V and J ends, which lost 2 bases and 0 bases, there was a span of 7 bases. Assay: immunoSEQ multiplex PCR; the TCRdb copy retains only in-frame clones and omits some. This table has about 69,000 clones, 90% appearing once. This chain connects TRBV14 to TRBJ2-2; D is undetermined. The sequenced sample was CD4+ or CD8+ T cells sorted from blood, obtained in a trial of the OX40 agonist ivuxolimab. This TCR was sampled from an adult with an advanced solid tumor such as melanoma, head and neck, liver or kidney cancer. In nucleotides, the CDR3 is TGTGCCAGCAGCCAATTGGGGACGAACACCGGGGAGCTGTTTTTT. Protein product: CASSQLGTNTGELFF.